The clone carrying this TCR beta chain is labeled medium-sized. Its cognate antigen is unknown. Bulk tumor genomic DNA, around 600 ng per sample, was the template. Surgeons took several biopsies per primary tumor, spaced far apart, during surgery. Those enrolled were patients newly diagnosed with untreated non-small cell lung cancer and undergoing curative surgery. Donor patients had newly diagnosed non-small cell lung cancer and were having surgery with curative intent. The data stem from a study of immune heterogeneity within non-small cell lung tumors. Study-wide context: The tumor set comprised several squamous cell carcinomas and more than eight non-squamous carcinomas (plus 1 not otherwise specified).

Multiplex PCR employing 32 V and 13 J primers generated amplicons of the TCR beta CDR3. TCRdb called the multiplex PCR reads again in MiXCR, with one record for every CDR3 protein. The table shows about 5,700 distinct CDR3 sequences, with 21% occurring only once. The CDR3 loop spans 14 amino acids. V dropped 5 bases and J dropped 3; count of bases not matched to a gene: 5. Germline-derived CDR1 and CDR2 are MNHNS and SASEGT. Broader study findings: Across individual patients, the high-frequency T-cell receptor beta clonotypes were largely distinct. Recurrence of the same dominant CDR3 beta clonotypes was seen across tumor sites within a patient, and site-unique high-frequency clones were present alongside them.

This receptor was taken from a woman aged 55-70 years with non-small cell lung cancer. The chain joins TRBV6-1 to TRBJ2-7, with 9 bases matching TRBD2. Specimen: lung tumor tissue. The CDR3 nucleotides read TGTGCCAGCAGTTCTAGCGGGATAAACTACGAGCAGTACTTC. Translation: CASSSSGINYEQYF.